The clone carrying this T cell receptor (beta chain) was counted a single time. CDR3 length: 16 residues. In germline, CDR1 is LGHNA, CDR2 YNFKEQ. V dropped 4 bases and J dropped 3; count of bases not matched to a gene: 6. These data originate in a study of T cell changes during pregnancy in multiple sclerosis. Some clones are missing from TCRdb's copy, which holds only in-frame ones; the method was immunoSEQ multiplex PCR. The table includes about 40,000 clones, roughly 90% detected once. The chain links TRBV4-2 to TRBJ2-7; 13 positions match TRBD2. Sequenced material: CD8+ T cells from peripheral blood mononuclear cells, taken before pregnancy. The source of this sequence is a female donor with multiple sclerosis, enrolled in a pregnancy study. CDR3 in DNA: TGTGCCAGCAGCCCTACTGGACTAGCGGGAGACTACGAGCAGTACTTC. Its protein product is CASSPTGLAGDYEQYF.